One and the same sample provided the 31 T cell receptor beta chains below, sequenced in a study of metastatic and nonmetastatic thyroid tumors. TCRdb re-analyzed the PCR reads using MiXCR. The sample comprises approximately 50,000 clones, 20% of which are singletons, and 3.5% to 4.5% rests with the top ten. Treatment of any kind had been given to no patient before thyroid surgery. The sequencing input was blood. Receptors originate from a female donor with papillary thyroid cancer or a benign thyroid nodule (not recorded which). Some clones in this sample may be carry-over from other donors' samples.

This clone was found many times. The rearrangement links TRBV3-1 to TRBJ1-5; 8 positions agree with TRBD1. The germline CDR1 and CDR2 sequences are LGHDT and YNNKEL (reference sequence). The ends lost 5 bases at V and 5 bases at J; junction bases unmatched: 2. The CDR3 is 13 residues long. The CDR3 DNA sequence: TGTGCCAGCAGCGTGGACAGGGATCAGCCCCAGCATTTT. Translation gives CASSVDRDQPQHF.

The V gene is TRBV5-6, the J gene TRBJ1-2; 9 bases align to TRBD1. Trimming removed 4 bases from V and 2 bases from J; junction bases left unmatched: 9. CDR3 length: 16 residues. Germline CDR1 reads SGHDT; CDR2 reads YYEEEE. The CDR3 nucleotides read TGTGCCAGCAGCACCTCTCCGGGACAGGGAAACTATGGCTACACCTTC. Translation: CASSTSPGQGNYGYTF. Filled out from reference TRBV5-6 and TRBJ1-2, the complete variable domain reads DAGVTQSPTHLIKTRGQQVTLRCSPKSGHDTVSWYQQALGQGPQFIFQYYEEEERQRGNFPDRFSGHQFPNYSSELNVNALLLGDSALYLCASSTSPGQGNYGYTFGSGTRLTVV.

This clone was seen ten or more times. The chain recombines TRBV20-1 with TRBJ2-7, with 11 bases that match TRBD2. The germline gives CDR1 DFQATT, CDR2 SNEGSKA (reference sequence). This CDR3 is built from 15 residues. The J segment lost 5 bases and the V segment lost 3 bases, leaving 9 bases of the junction unmatched. The CDR3 coding sequence is TGCAGTGCTAGTGGAGAAGGGACTAGCGGAAACGAGCAGTACTTC. It specifies CSASGEGTSGNEQYF.

This clone was counted at least ten times. J is TRBJ1-2 and V is TRBV4-1, with 10 positions matching TRBD1. After removal of 4 bases from V and 8 bases from J, the junction contained 16 bases not matched to a gene. The CDR3 is 17 residues long. Germline V gene sequence: CDR1 MGHRA, CDR2 YSYEKL. The CDR3 loop reads CASSPNSRGQGILGYTF. CDR3 coding DNA: TGCGCCAGCAGCCCTAACTCTAGGGGACAGGGGATATTAGGCTACACCTTC.

This clone was detected ten times or more. This may be a read error, as it is one base from a much larger clone. The CDR3 ends on some other residue instead of the conserved phenylalanine or tryptophan, so this is likely a read error. J is TRBJ2-1 and V is TRBV20-1; D is possibly TRBD2 (5 bases). In germline, CDR1 is DFQATT, CDR2 SNEGSKA (reference sequence). This CDR3 has 16 amino acids. Trimming removed 1 base at V and 0 bases at J, with 13 bases between. CDR3 DNA sequence: TGCAGTGCTAGAGCTTGGCGGGTTTTCTCCTACAATGAGCAGTTCCTC. It codes for CSARAWRVFSYNEQFL.

This clone was counted at least ten times. The rearrangement uses TRBV12-3 or TRBV12-4 and TRBJ2-5; 8 bases align to TRBD1. V was pared by 2 bases and J by 2 bases, with 4 bases of the junction left unmatched. The CDR3 spans 15 residues. The DNA for the CDR3 is TGTGCCAGCAGTTTATCGACAGGGGAGCAAGAGACCCAGTACTTC. Translating it yields CASSLSTGEQETQYF.

This clone was detected many times. The chain carries TRBV24-1 and TRBJ1-1; 7 bases match TRBD1. In germline, CDR1 is KGHDR, CDR2 SFDVKD. With V trimmed by 3 bases and J by 2 bases, 8 bases remained unmatched. The CDR3 is 16 residues long. CDR3 sequence: CATSDTRQGTNTEAFF. The CDR3 nucleotides read TGTGCCACCAGTGATACCCGACAGGGAACAAACACTGAAGCTTTCTTT.

This clone has ten or more counts. V and J are TRBV12-3 or TRBV12-4 and TRBJ1-5, with D perhaps matching TRBD1 (6 bases). The CDR3 is 14 amino acids. Trimming stripped 5 bases from V and 6 bases from J, with 14 bases between. CDR3 in amino acids: CASSITGGGQPQHF. In DNA, the CDR3 is TGTGCCAGCAGTATTACAGGAGGGGGTCAGCCCCAGCATTTT.

The gene calls are TRBV2 and TRBJ2-7, with a tentative D call TRBD1 (6 bases). The CDR3 is 16 residues long. CDR1 is SNHLY, CDR2 FYNNEI, per germline. Trimming removed 6 bases at V and 1 base at J, with 19 bases between. CDR3 protein: CASRVASGVDSYEQYF. The DNA of the CDR3 is TGTGCCAGCAGGGTGGCCTCAGGGGTTGATTCCTACGAGCAGTACTTC.

This rearrangement joins TRBV10-1 to TRBJ2-1; D call uncertain. The germline V gene encodes CDR1 WNHNN and CDR2 SYGVQD (reference sequence). Trimming left V 3 bases short and J 9 bases short, with 9 bases between. The CDR3 is 12 amino acids. The CDR3 sequence is CASSDGAIEQFF. In DNA, the CDR3 is TGCGCCAGCAGTGATGGAGCCATTGAGCAGTTCTTC.

Many counts were recorded for this clone. The genes are TRBV5-1 and TRBJ1-2; TRBD1 might be the D (5 bases). V lost 0 bases and J lost 3, with 6 bases in between. Germline V gene lookup returns CDR1 SGHRS and CDR2 YFSETQ. This CDR3 is built from 13 residues. CDR3 residues: CASSLETDYGYTF. CDR3 DNA sequence: TGCGCCAGCAGCTTGGAGACAGACTATGGCTACACCTTC.

Remarks on this clone: A much larger clone sits a single nucleotide away, making a read error possible. This chain connects TRBV29-1 to TRBJ1-2; maybe TRBD1 (6 bases). Trimming cost V 8 bases and J 4 bases, with 14 bases left between them. The germline V gene has CDR1 SQVTM and CDR2 ANQGSEA. This CDR3 comprises 12 residues. The CDR3 spells CSFSQDSYGYTF. In DNA, the CDR3 is TGCAGCTTCTCACAGGACAGCTATGGCTACACCTTC.

There are many counts of this clone. The gene calls are TRBV20-1 and TRBJ1-2; D unresolved. Germline-derived CDR1 and CDR2 are DFQATT and SNEGSKA (reference sequence). V lost 2 bases and J lost 2, with 9 bases in between. This CDR3 comprises 13 residues. In DNA, the CDR3 is TGCAGTGCTAGAATCGATAAGAACTATGGCTACACCTTC. It translates to CSARIDKNYGYTF.

This clone was seen ten or more times. The genes are TRBV5-1 and TRBJ2-2; no firm D call. Germline V gene sequence: CDR1 SGHRS, CDR2 YFSETQ. The V gene lost 0 bases and the J gene lost 1 base, with 7 bases spanning the gap. CDR3 length equals 15 residues. CDR3 coding DNA: TGCGCCAGCAGCTTGGCCGTAGTGAACACCGGGGAGCTGTTTTTT. Translating gives CASSLAVVNTGELFF.

This clone has at least ten counts. V gene TRBV12-3 or TRBV12-4 combines with J gene TRBJ1-1; TRBD1 might be the D (5 bases). The CDR3 totals 11 residues. CDR3 DNA: TGTGCTATTGGATGGGGCAGGGAAGCTTTCTTT. Residues: CAIGWGREAFF.

This clone has ten or more counts. The rearrangement links TRBV5-5 to TRBJ2-1, with 12 bases identical to TRBD2. The CDR3 covers 16 residues. After removal of 0 bases from V and 3 bases from J, the junction contained 1 base not matched to a gene. Germline CDR1 and CDR2: SGHKS and YYEKEE (reference sequence). CDR3 in amino acids: CASSLGTSGDYNEQFF. The CDR3, as DNA: TGTGCCAGCAGCTTGGGGACTAGCGGGGACTACAATGAGCAGTTCTTC.

The V call is TRBV19, the J call TRBJ1-6, with D unclear. CDR1 LNHDA and CDR2 SQIVND come from the germline V gene (reference sequence). The CDR3 totals 14 residues. The V end was cut by 3 bases, the J end by 5 bases, with 8 bases between. DNA of the CDR3: TGTGCCAGTAGTATGACCCGAAATAATTCACCCCTCCACTTT. As protein: CASSMTRNNSPLHF.

This clone has a count of ten or more. Distinct nucleotide sequences in the sample also encode this CDR3. The V and J genes are TRBV5-1 and TRBJ2-7; D remains ambiguous. Germline CDR1 and CDR2: SGHRS and YFSETQ. Trimming cost V 0 bases and J 6 bases, with 10 bases left between them. This CDR3 is 13 amino acids long. In nucleotides, the CDR3 is TGCGCCAGCAGCTTGGACGGGTATCGCGAGCAGTACTTC. Translation gives CASSLDGYREQYF.

This clone was seen many times. This chain connects TRBV16 to TRBJ1-5; D possibly corresponds to TRBD1 (6 bases). With 5 bases removed from V and 6 bases from J, the gap between germline ends came to 14 bases. The V gene's germline CDR1 is KGHSY and CDR2 FQNENV. CDR3 size: 14 residues. The CDR3 coding sequence is TGTGCCAGCAGCGCCCACAGGGAAAGTCAGCCCCAGCATTTT. This sequence encodes CASSAHRESQPQHF.

Ten or more counts support this clone. The chain recombines TRBV24-1 with TRBJ2-3; 10 bases agree with TRBD1. CDR1 is KGHDR, CDR2 SFDVKD, per germline. Trimming cost V 6 bases and J 4 bases; bases outside gene matches: 9. CDR3 length: 16 residues. This chain's CDR3 is CATSNPTGGFSDTQYF. The CDR3 DNA follows: TGTGCCACCAGTAACCCGACAGGGGGCTTTTCAGATACGCAGTATTTT.

The sample holds a few counts of this clone. This sequence may be a read error, since a much larger clone differs from it by one base. The chain joins TRBV18 to TRBJ2-1; 13 positions match TRBD2. The CDR3 length is 15 residues. The germline gives CDR1 KGHSH, CDR2 LQKENI. CDR3 loop: CVSSPGLAGVGEQFF. The DNA of the CDR3 is TGTGTCAGCTCACCAGGACTAGCGGGAGTTGGTGAGCAGTTCTTC.

This clone is classed as medium-sized. This chain uses TRBV6-2 or TRBV6-3 with TRBJ1-1; D gene uncertain. Deletions cut 5 bases from V and 0 bases from J, with 10 bases between. Germline V lookup: CDR1 MNHEY, CDR2 SVGEGT. This CDR3 contains 14 residues. The CDR3 region is CASSLDPMNTEAFF. The DNA of the CDR3 is TGTGCCAGCAGTCTTGACCCTATGAACACTGAAGCTTTCTTT.

This clone was recorded many times. This chain joins TRBV5-1 and TRBJ1-1; tentative D call: TRBD1 (5 bases). Germline V gene data show CDR1 as SGHRS and CDR2 as YFSETQ. CDR3 length equals 15 residues. V gave up 0 bases and J gave up 5 bases, with 14 bases separating them. Written as DNA, the CDR3 is TGCGCCAGCAGCTTGGCCTCCGTAGAGGGGACTGAAGCTTTCTTT. Its protein is CASSLASVEGTEAFF.

In regard to this clone: This could be a read error, since a much larger clone is one nucleotide away. The rearrangement uses TRBV29-1 and TRBJ2-7; the match to TRBD1 covers 7 bases. The V gene's germline CDR1 is SQVTM and CDR2 ANQGSEA. The CDR3 runs to 14 residues. J gave up 5 bases and V 4 bases, and 11 bases lay outside the gene matches. CDR3 nucleotide sequence: TGCAGCGTTGGGCAAAGTACAGGGGCCGACGAGCAGTACTTC. Protein: CSVGQSTGADEQYF.

Many counts were recorded for this clone. V usage is TRBV28 and J usage is TRBJ1-2, with 12 bases that match TRBD1. This CDR3 region has 14 residues. CDR1 and CDR2 from the germline V gene are MDHEN and SYDVKM. With V trimmed by 5 bases and J by 6 bases, 4 bases remained unmatched. For the CDR3, the DNA is TGTGCCAGCAGTCGGGACAGGGGGCTCAATGGCTACACCTTC. This gives the protein CASSRDRGLNGYTF.

This clone was seen only a few times. One junction end does not reproduce the germline sequence, and a read error may be involved. This rearrangement joins TRBV10-3 to TRBJ1-1; D remains unclear. The CDR3 runs 12 residues. The germline V gene encodes CDR1 ENHRY and CDR2 SYGVKD. The chain's CDR3 is CAISDMNTQAFF. In DNA, the CDR3 is TGTGCCATCAGTGACATGAACACTCAAGCATTCTTT.

This clone was seen many times. The V call is TRBV2, the J call TRBJ2-1; possibly TRBD2 for D (6 bases). Germline loops: CDR1 SNHLY, CDR2 FYNNEI. Trimming removed 6 bases at V and 5 bases at J, with 8 bases between. The CDR3 length is 12 residues. CDR3 amino acids: CASRRLDNEQFF. The CDR3 DNA is TGTGCCAGCAGAAGACTAGACAATGAGCAGTTCTTC.

In regard to this clone: It may be a read error: a sequence one base away is much more abundant. The chain has TRBV27 and TRBJ2-5; 8 bases fit TRBD2. Trimming took 1 base from V and 5 from J; bases not matched to a gene: 12. The germline CDR1 and CDR2 sequences are MNHEY and SMNVEV (reference sequence). The CDR3 length is 17 residues. The CDR3 nucleotides are TGTGCCAGCAGTTTATGGCCCGCCGAGCGGGAGACTGAGACCCAGTACTTC. This translates into CASSLWPAERETETQYF.

This clone was seen repeatedly, ten times or more. The CDR3, as DNA: TGTGCCAGTACCAGGGACAGGCGAGAATTTAACTATGGCTACACCTTC. It translates to CASTRDRREFNYGYTF. The V gene is TRBV19, the J gene TRBJ1-2; TRBD1 matches 8 bases. The CDR3 loop spans 16 amino acids. V lost 7 bases and J lost 1; bases outside the gene matches: 11. CDR1 LNHDA and CDR2 SQIVND come from the germline V gene (reference sequence).

This clone was detected ten times or more. Different DNA sequences within this sample yield the same CDR3. The rearrangement joins TRBV6-1 to TRBJ2-7; 7 bases are a match to TRBD2. Per the germline V gene, CDR1 is MNHNS and CDR2 is SASEGT. Trimming at V came to 6 bases and at J to 1 base, leaving 9 bases not matched to a gene. This CDR3 region has 15 residues. The chain's CDR3 is CASSLGPSGSYEQYF. In DNA, the CDR3 is TGTGCCAGCAGCCTGGGGCCTAGCGGTTCCTACGAGCAGTACTTC.

This clone showed up many times. The chain couples TRBV3-1 to TRBJ2-7, with 10 bases aligning to TRBD2. Germline V lookup: CDR1 LGHDT, CDR2 YNNKEL (reference sequence). The CDR3 contains 16 residues. V lost 4 bases to trimming and J lost 1 base; unmatched junction nucleotides: 7. CDR3 coding DNA: TGTGCCAGCAGCCCCAACCCGGGACTAGCGTCCTACGAGCAGTACTTC. Protein: CASSPNPGLASYEQYF.